This TCR beta chain was sequenced during a study of T-cell reconstitution after alpha-beta-depleted transplantation in children. TCRbeta library construction was performed incorporating unique molecular identifiers. TCRdb used MiXCR to reprocess the PCR reads, holding one entry per CDR3 protein. The table includes hundreds of thousands of distinct CDR3 sequences, roughly 13% detected once. This CDR3 has 15 residues. Germline V gene lookup returns CDR1 SGHRS and CDR2 YFSETQ. V was clipped by 0 bases and J by 4 bases, with 11 bases between them. The origin of this receptor is a male patient younger than 18 who had a stem cell transplant for acute myeloid leukemia, so the T cells may come from the graft donor. The input for sequencing was PBMCs, mostly from graft donor cells, taken 360 days after TCRalphabeta/CD19-depleted stem cell transplant. The rearrangement joins TRBV5-1 to TRBJ2-1, with D maybe TRBD2 (5 bases). In nucleotides, the CDR3 is TGCGCCAGCAGCTTGGAAAAGCGGCCATACAATGAGCAGTTCTTC. This sequence encodes CASSLEKRPYNEQFF. Full variable domain (rest looked up from reference TRBV5-1 and TRBJ2-1): KAGVTQTPRYLIKTRGQQVTLSCSPISGHRSVSWYQQTPGQGLQFLFEYFSETQRNKGNFPGRFSGRQFSNSRSEMNVSTLELGDSALYLCASSLEKRPYNEQFFGPGTRLTVL.